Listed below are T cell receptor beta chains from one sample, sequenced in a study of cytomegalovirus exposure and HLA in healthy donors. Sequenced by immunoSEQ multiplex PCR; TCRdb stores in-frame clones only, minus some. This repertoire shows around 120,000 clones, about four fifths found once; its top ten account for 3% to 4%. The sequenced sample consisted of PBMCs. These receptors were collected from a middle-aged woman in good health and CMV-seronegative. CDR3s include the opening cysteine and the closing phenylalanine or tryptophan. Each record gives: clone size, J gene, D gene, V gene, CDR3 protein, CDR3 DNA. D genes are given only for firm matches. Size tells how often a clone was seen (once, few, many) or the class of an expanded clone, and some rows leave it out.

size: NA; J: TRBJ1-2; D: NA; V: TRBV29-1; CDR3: CSVEGQDGYTF; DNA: TGCAGCGTTGAGGGCCAAGATGGCTACACCTTC
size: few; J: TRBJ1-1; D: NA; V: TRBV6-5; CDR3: CASTSGTSTEAFF; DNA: TGTGCCAGCACTTCCGGGACTAGCACTGAAGCTTTCTTT
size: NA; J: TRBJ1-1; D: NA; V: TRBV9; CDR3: CASSVSGRAGEAFF; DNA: TGTGCCAGCAGCGTCAGTGGGAGGGCGGGGGAAGCTTTCTTT
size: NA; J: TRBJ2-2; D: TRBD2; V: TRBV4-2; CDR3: CASSLELAGDTGELFF; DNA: TGTGCCAGCAGCCTAGAACTAGCGGGTGACACCGGGGAGCTGTTTTTT
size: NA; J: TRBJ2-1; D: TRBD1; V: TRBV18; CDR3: CASSPRQGVNEQFF; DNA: TGTGCCAGCTCACCACGGCAGGGGGTCAATGAGCAGTTCTTC
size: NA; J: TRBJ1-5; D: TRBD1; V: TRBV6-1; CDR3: CASSGPGQGGNQPQHF; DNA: TGTGCCAGCAGTGGACCGGGACAGGGGGGAAATCAGCCCCAGCATTTT
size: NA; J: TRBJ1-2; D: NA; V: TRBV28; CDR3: CASIPGGRSYGYTF; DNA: TGTGCCAGCATTCCGGGGGGCAGAAGCTATGGCTACACCTTC
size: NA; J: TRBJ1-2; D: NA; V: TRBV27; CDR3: CASSPGGDYGYTF; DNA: TGTGCCAGCAGCCCAGGAGGGGACTATGGCTACACCTTC
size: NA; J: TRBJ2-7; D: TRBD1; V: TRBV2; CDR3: CASPGQLGDRGGF; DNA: TGTGCCAGCCCGGGGCAACTTGGGGACAGGGGAGGCTTC
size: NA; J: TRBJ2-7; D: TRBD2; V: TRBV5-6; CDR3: CASSLAGGSYEQYF; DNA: TGTGCCAGCAGCTTGGCCGGGGGGTCCTACGAGCAGTACTTC
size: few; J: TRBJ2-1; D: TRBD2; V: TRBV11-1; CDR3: CASSRFSGTYNEQFF; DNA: TGTGCCAGCAGCCGATTTAGCGGGACCTACAATGAGCAGTTCTTC
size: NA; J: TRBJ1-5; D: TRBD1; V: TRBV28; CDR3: CASSGQGGQPQHF; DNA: TGTGCCAGCAGTGGACAGGGGGGACAGCCCCAGCATTTT
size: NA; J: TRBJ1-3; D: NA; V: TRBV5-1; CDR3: CASSFTATSGNTIYF; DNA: TGCGCCAGCAGCTTCACAGCTACCTCTGGAAACACCATATATTTT
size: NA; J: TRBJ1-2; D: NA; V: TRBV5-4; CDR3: CATRGYDGYTF; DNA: TGTGCCACGCGGGGGTACGATGGCTACACCTTC
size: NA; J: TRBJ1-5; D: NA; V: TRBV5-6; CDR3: CASSPTPGDQPQHF; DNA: TGTGCCAGCAGCCCGACCCCAGGGGATCAGCCCCAGCATTTT
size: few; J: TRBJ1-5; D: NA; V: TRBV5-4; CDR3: CASSVGGNSNQPQHF; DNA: TGTGCCAGCAGCGTAGGGGGAAATAGCAATCAGCCCCAGCATTTT
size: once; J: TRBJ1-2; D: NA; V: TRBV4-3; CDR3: CASSQEPPGLYGYTF; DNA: TGCGCCAGCAGCCAAGAGCCCCCAGGCCTCTATGGCTACACCTTC
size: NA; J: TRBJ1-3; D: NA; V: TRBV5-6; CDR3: CASSGVRTGGNTIYF; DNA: TGTGCCAGCAGCGGAGTAAGGACTGGGGGAAACACCATATATTTT
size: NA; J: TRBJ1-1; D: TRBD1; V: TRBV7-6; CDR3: CASSSTGEAFF; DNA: TGTGCCAGCAGCTCTACAGGGGAGGCTTTCTTT
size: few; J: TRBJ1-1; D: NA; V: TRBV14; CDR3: CASSQGHMNTEAFF; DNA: TGTGCCAGCAGCCAAGGACACATGAACACTGAAGCTTTCTTT
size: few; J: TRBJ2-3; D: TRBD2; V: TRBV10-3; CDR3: CAIGQTSGRAGSGTDTQYF; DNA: TGTGCCATCGGACAGACTAGCGGGAGGGCCGGGTCGGGCACAGATACGCAGTATTTT
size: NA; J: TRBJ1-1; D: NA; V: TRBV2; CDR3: CASTGENTEAFF; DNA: TGTGCCAGCACGGGGGAGAACACTGAAGCTTTCTTT
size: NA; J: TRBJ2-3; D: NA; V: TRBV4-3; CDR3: CASSQDRSSTDTQYF; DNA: TGCGCCAGCAGCCAAGACAGGTCTAGCACAGATACGCAGTATTTT
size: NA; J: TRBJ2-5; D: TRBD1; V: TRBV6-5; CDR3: CASSRQGETQYF; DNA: TGTGCCAGCAGCAGACAGGGGGAGACCCAGTACTTC
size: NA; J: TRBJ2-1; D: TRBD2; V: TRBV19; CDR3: CASSTGLAPRDEQFF; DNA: TGTGCCAGTAGTACCGGACTAGCCCCCAGGGATGAGCAGTTCTTC
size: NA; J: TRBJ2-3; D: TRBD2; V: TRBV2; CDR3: CASSGLAGSPSTDTQYF; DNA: TGTGCCAGCAGTGGACTAGCGGGGAGCCCTAGCACAGATACGCAGTATTTT
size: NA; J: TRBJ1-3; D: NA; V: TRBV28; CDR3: CASSPGGYGTNLDTIYF; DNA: TGTGCCAGCAGTCCCGGGGGGTATGGCACCAATTTAGACACCATATATTTT
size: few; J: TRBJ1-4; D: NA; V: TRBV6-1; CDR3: CASAPRGNEKLFF; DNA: TGTGCCAGCGCCCCTAGGGGGAATGAAAAACTGTTTTTT
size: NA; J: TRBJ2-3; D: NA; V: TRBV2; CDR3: CASGTSDTQYF; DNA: TGTGCCAGCGGCACCTCAGATACGCAGTATTTT
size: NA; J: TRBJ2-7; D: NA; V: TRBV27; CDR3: CASSFPETRQAPRGYYEQYF; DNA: TGTGCCAGCAGTTTCCCTGAGACCCGACAGGCCCCACGAGGCTACTACGAGCAGTACTTC
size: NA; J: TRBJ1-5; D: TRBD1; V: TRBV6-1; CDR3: CASSPGTGKNQPQHF; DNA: TGTGCCAGCAGCCCCGGGACAGGGAAAAATCAGCCCCAGCATTTT
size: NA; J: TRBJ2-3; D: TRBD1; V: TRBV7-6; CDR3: CASSSGTADTQYF; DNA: TGTGCCAGCAGCTCCGGGACAGCAGATACGCAGTATTTT
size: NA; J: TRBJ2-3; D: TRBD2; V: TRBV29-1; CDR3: CSVGLGGRTDTQYF; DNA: TGCAGCGTTGGGCTCGGCGGGAGGACAGATACGCAGTATTTT
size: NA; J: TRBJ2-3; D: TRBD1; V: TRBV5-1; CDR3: CASSLAGQGNTDTQYF; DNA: TGCGCCAGCAGCTTGGCTGGACAGGGTAATACAGATACGCAGTATTTT
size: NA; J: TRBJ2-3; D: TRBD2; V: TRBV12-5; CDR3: CASGLAQCGTSGGASTDTQYF; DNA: TGTGCTAGTGGTTTGGCCCAGTGCGGGACTAGCGGGGGGGCTAGCACAGATACGCAGTATTTT
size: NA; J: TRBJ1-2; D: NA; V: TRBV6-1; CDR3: CASSEGRVGYTF; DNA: TGTGCCAGCAGTGAAGGCAGGGTTGGCTACACCTTC
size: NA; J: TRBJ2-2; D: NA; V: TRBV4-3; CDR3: CASSLGVPGTHSGELFF; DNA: TGCGCCAGCAGCCTTGGGGTCCCGGGAACTCATAGTGGGGAGCTGTTTTTT
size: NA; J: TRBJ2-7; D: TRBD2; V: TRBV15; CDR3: CATSTPLLTSGSHEQYF; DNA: TGTGCCACCAGCACCCCGCTACTGACTAGCGGGAGCCACGAGCAGTACTTC
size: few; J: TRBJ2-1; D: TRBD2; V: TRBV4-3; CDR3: CASSQDRVAGGPYNEQFF; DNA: TGCGCCAGCAGCCAAGATAGGGTAGCGGGAGGTCCTTACAATGAGCAGTTCTTC
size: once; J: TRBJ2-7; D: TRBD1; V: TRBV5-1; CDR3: CASSLVGDRGREQYF; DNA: TGCGCCAGCAGCTTGGTAGGGGACAGGGGTCGTGAGCAGTACTTC
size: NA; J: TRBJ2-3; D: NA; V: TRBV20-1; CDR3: CSVPVPDTQYF; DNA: TGCAGTGTCCCAGTTCCAGATACGCAGTATTTT
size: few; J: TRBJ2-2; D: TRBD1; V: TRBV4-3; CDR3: CASSSQGDTGELFF; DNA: TGCGCCAGCAGCTCCCAGGGGGACACCGGGGAGCTGTTTTTT
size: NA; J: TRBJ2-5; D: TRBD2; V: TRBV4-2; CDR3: CASSQDMGLALETQYF; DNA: TGTGCCAGCAGCCAAGATATGGGACTAGCGCTGGAGACCCAGTACTTC
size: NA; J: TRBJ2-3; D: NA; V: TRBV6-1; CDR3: CASSASTDTQYF; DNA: TGTGCCAGCAGTGCCTCCACAGATACGCAGTATTTT
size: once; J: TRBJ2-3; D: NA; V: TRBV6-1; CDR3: CASSEFSGTDTQYF; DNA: TGTGCCAGCAGTGAATTTTCTGGCACAGATACGCAGTATTTT
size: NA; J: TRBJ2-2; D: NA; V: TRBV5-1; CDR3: CASSGATDTGELFF; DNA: TGCGCCAGCAGTGGAGCGACCGACACCGGGGAGCTGTTTTTT
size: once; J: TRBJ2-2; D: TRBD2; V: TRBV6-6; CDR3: CASRHPSGDYTGELFF; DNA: TGTGCCAGCAGGCACCCTAGCGGGGACTACACCGGGGAGCTGTTTTTT
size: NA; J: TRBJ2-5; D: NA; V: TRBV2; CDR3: CASSDPRNQETQYF; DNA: TGTGCCAGCAGTGATCCGAGGAACCAAGAGACCCAGTACTTC
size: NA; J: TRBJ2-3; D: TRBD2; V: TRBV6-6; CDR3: CASSRPSGGSADTQYF; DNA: TGTGCCAGCAGTCGCCCTAGCGGGGGGAGTGCAGATACGCAGTATTTT
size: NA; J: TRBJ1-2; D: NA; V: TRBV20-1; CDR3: CSARALNGYTF; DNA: TGCAGTGCTAGGGCCCTCAATGGCTACACCTTC